What follows are 18 T cell receptor beta chains derived from one specimen sequenced in a study of cytomegalovirus exposure and HLA in healthy donors. In the PCR, 60 Vbeta and 13 Jbeta primers were used. Data came from immunoSEQ multiplex PCR; TCRdb stores just in-frame clones and leaves some out. The sample contains roughly 150,000 clones, approximately 72% of which appear only once. Sequenced input: PBMCs. The receptors derive from a female donor in good health and CMV-seronegative.

The rearrangement links TRBV5-4 to TRBJ2-7; 7 bases align to TRBD2. V gave up 4 bases and J gave up 2 bases; unmatched junction bases: 3. Per germline, CDR1 SGHNT and CDR2 YYREEE (reference sequence). The CDR3 length is 13 residues. The CDR3: CASSGGGAYEQYF. The CDR3 region has the DNA TGTGCCAGCAGCGGGGGGGGAGCCTACGAGCAGTACTTC.

V and J are TRBV4-3 and TRBJ2-5; 12 positions match TRBD1. The germline gives CDR1 LGHNA, CDR2 YSLEER. With V trimmed by 3 bases and J by 5 bases, 4 bases remained unmatched. This CDR3 has 15 residues. CDR3 DNA: TGCGCCAGCAGCCAGGGACAGGGGGCTTCGGAGACCCAGTACTTC. It encodes CASSQGQGASETQYF.

This chain uses TRBV7-3 with TRBJ2-7, with 7 bases that match TRBD2. The CDR3 spans 14 residues. V trimming: 5 bases; J trimming: 5 bases; junction bases outside the gene matches: 9. Germline V lookup: CDR1 SGHTA, CDR2 FQGTGA. CDR3 in DNA: TGTGCCAGCAGCCTGCTGGGCGGGAGAGACGAGCAGTACTTC. Amino acids: CASSLLGGRDEQYF.

The genes are TRBV5-4 and TRBJ2-2, with D possibly TRBD1 on 5 matching bases. The V and J ends lost 3 bases and 1 base respectively, with 7 bases between them. The length of the CDR3 is 14 residues. CDR1 SGHNT and CDR2 YYREEE come from the germline V gene (reference sequence). The chain's CDR3 is CASSSTGNTGELFF. CDR3 in DNA: TGTGCCAGCAGCTCAACAGGGAACACCGGGGAGCTGTTTTTT.

This chain uses TRBV9 with TRBJ2-7; tentatively, D is TRBD2 (6 bases). The V gene lost 3 bases and the J gene lost 6 bases, with 16 bases spanning the gap. CDR3 length: 14 amino acids. Germline V gene sequence: CDR1 SGDLS, CDR2 YYNGEE. CDR3 region: CASSAWGEKSEQYF. In nucleotides, the CDR3 is TGTGCCAGCAGCGCGTGGGGGGAGAAGAGCGAGCAGTACTTC.

This clone has a handful of counts. This sequence joins TRBV9 and TRBJ1-2, with D hard to call. The germline V and J ends were trimmed by 0 bases and 6 bases, with 9 bases remaining between them. The CDR3 runs 13 residues. Germline V lookup: CDR1 SGDLS, CDR2 YYNGEE. The CDR3 DNA follows: TGTGCCAGCAGCGTAGAACTAGGGCATGGCTACACCTTC. It specifies CASSVELGHGYTF.

DNA for the CDR3: TGTGCCAGCAGTTACCAGGGGGGCGTCTACGAGCAGTACTTC. It encodes CASSYQGGVYEQYF. This chain connects TRBV6-5 to TRBJ2-7; perhaps TRBD1 as D (7 bases). Germline CDR1 and CDR2: MNHEY and SVGAGI. This CDR3 region has 14 residues. V lost 2 bases, J lost 3 bases, and 11 bases lay in between.

The chain joins TRBV15 to TRBJ1-4; 7 bases agree with TRBD1. J lost 6 bases, V lost 5 bases, and 3 bases had no gene match. The germline gives CDR1 LNHNV, CDR2 YYDKDF (reference sequence). The CDR3 is 13 residues long. Written as DNA, the CDR3 is TGTGCCACCAGCGTAGGGACAGATGAAAAACTGTTTTTT. Protein sequence: CATSVGTDEKLFF. Using reference TRBV15 and TRBJ1-4 for the parts outside the CDR3, the full variable domain is DAMVIQNPRYQVTQFGKPVTLSCSQTLNHNVMYWYQQKSSQAPKLLFHYYDKDFNNEADTPDNFQSRRPNTSFCFLDIRSPGLGDTAMYLCATSVGTDEKLFFGSGTQLSVL.

J is TRBJ2-7 and V is TRBV9, with TRBD1 as a possible D gene (6 bases). Germline V lookup: CDR1 SGDLS, CDR2 YYNGEE. The V gene lost 0 bases and the J gene lost 4 bases, with 14 bases spanning the gap. The CDR3 contains 15 residues. In DNA, the CDR3 is TGTGCCAGCAGCGTAGATCCGGGGACAACTTACGAGCAGTACTTC. Its protein is CASSVDPGTTYEQYF.

CDR3 protein: CASSQGAGYTF. The CDR3 DNA reads TGCGCCAGCAGCCAAGGAGCTGGCTACACCTTC. This chain uses TRBV4-1 with TRBJ1-2; D is undetermined. This CDR3 has 11 residues. Trimming took off 1 base at V and 7 bases at J, with 4 bases between the two ends. The germline CDR1 and CDR2 sequences are MGHRA and YSYEKL.

On this clone itself: A junction end diverges from the germline sequence, so it may reflect a read error. This chain connects TRBV30 to TRBJ2-1; 9 nucleotides align to TRBD2. The CDR3 length is 20 residues. The germline CDR1 and CDR2 sequences are GTSNPN and SVGIG (reference sequence). The CDR3 loop is CAWSQFPPLSLAGQYNAQFF. The DNA for the CDR3 is TGTGCCTGGAGTCAATTCCCACCCCTTTCCCTAGCGGGACAATACAATGCGCAGTTCTTC.

This rearrangement joins TRBV30 to TRBJ1-5; no definite D call. The germline V gene has CDR1 GTSNPN and CDR2 SVGIG (reference sequence). The CDR3 is 14 amino acids. Trimming pared 2 bases from V and 3 bases from J, leaving 11 bases between. The DNA of the CDR3 is TGTGCCTGGAGTCCCTCGGGAGACAATCAGCCCCAGCATTTT. It encodes CAWSPSGDNQPQHF. The full variable domain, its missing parts supplied by reference TRBV30 and TRBJ1-5, is SQTIHQWPATLVQPVGSPLSLECTVEGTSNPNLYWYRQAAGRGLQLLFYSVGIGQISSEVPQNLSASRPQDRQFILSSKKLLLSDSGFYLCAWSPSGDNQPQHFGDGTRLSIL.

This clone was found once. The J gene is TRBJ1-2, the V gene TRBV30; possibly TRBD1 for D (6 bases). Germline V gene data show CDR1 as GTSNPN and CDR2 as SVGIG (reference sequence). V lost 1 base and J 5 bases, leaving 11 bases between the germline ends. The CDR3 extends over 13 amino acids. CDR3 sequence reads: CAWSDRTAYGYTF. The CDR3 nucleotides are TGTGCCTGGAGTGATAGGACAGCTTATGGCTACACCTTC.

CDR3 nucleotide sequence: TGTGCCAGCAGCTTAAGGTCAGCGGGAGCTTACAATGAGCAGTTCTTC. Translation: CASSLRSAGAYNEQFF. The chain employs TRBV7-3 and TRBJ2-1; the match to TRBD2 covers 8 bases. The CDR3 is made up of 16 amino acids. Germline CDR1 and CDR2: SGHTA and FQGTGA. J gave up 4 bases and V 1 base, and 6 bases lay outside the gene matches.

V gene TRBV6-1 combines with J gene TRBJ1-1; 7 bases map to TRBD1. V gave up 5 bases and J gave up 1 base; unmatched junction bases: 7. This CDR3 has 15 residues. Germline lookup yields CDR1 MNHNS and CDR2 SASEGT. This CDR3 reads CASSTLQGTNTEAFF. DNA for the CDR3: TGTGCCAGCAGTACCCTACAGGGGACGAACACTGAAGCTTTCTTT.

The chain links TRBV7-9 to TRBJ1-2; maybe TRBD1 (6 bases). The CDR3 consists of 13 residues. In germline, CDR1 is SEHNR, CDR2 FQNEAQ (reference sequence). V shed 5 bases and J shed 7 bases, with 14 bases lying between them. The CDR3 sequence is CASSRDWGLGYTF. The CDR3 nucleotides read TGTGCCAGCAGCCGGGATTGGGGGCTTGGCTACACCTTC. Complete variable domain (other parts from reference TRBV7-9 and TRBJ1-2): DTGVSQNPRHKITKRGQNVTFRCDPISEHNRLYWYRQTLGQGPEFLTYFQNEAQLEKSRLLSDRFSAERPKGSFSTLEIQRTEQGDSAMYLCASSRDWGLGYTFGSGTRLTVV.

This chain uses TRBV18 with TRBJ2-7; a possible D gene is TRBD2 (5 bases). Germline values: CDR1 KGHSH, CDR2 LQKENI. The CDR3 sequence is 12 residues long. V gave up 5 bases and J gave up 5 bases, with 10 bases separating them. The chain's CDR3 is CASSKAGNEQYF. Written as DNA, the CDR3 is TGTGCCAGCTCAAAGGCCGGGAACGAGCAGTACTTC.

This sequence joins TRBV27 and TRBJ2-7, with a weak D call TRBD2 (6 bases). This CDR3 region has 14 residues. V lost 0 bases to trimming and J lost 3 bases, with 9 bases between them. Germline CDR1 and CDR2: MNHEY and SMNVEV (reference sequence). CDR3: CASSLSMGGYEQYF. The CDR3 nucleotides read TGTGCCAGCAGTTTATCGATGGGGGGCTACGAGCAGTACTTC.